This T cell receptor beta chain was observed in a study of blood T cell repertoires in COVID-19. About the study: The study drew acute and convalescent COVID-19 samples from the United States, Italy and Spain. PBMCs, B-cell-depleted T cells, or T cells provided the cDNA or gDNA that made up the material.

Original handling: Reference gene primer amplification in the assay estimated nucleated cell counts. Sequencing used immunoSEQ multiplex PCR; TCRdb keeps in-frame clones, though not all of them. The D gene and trimming were derived from the DNA, and the V and J assignments and clone size from that table. The sample lists over 90,000 clones, more than 85% seen once, with 6.2% in the top ten. Germline trimming cut 2 bases from V and 2 bases from J; bases unmatched to any gene: 4. There are 16 residues in the CDR3. Germline loops: CDR1 ENHRY, CDR2 SYGVKD. V and J are TRBV10-3 and TRBJ2-7, with TRBD2 matching 12 bases. The specimen was peripheral blood. This TCR derives from a human donor in a cohort sampled during active COVID-19. CDR3 coding DNA: TGTGCCATCAGTGAGCAAAGGACTAGCGGGACCTACGAGCAGTACTTC. Its protein is CAISEQRTSGTYEQYF.